Following are 25 T cell receptor beta chains from one sample sequenced in a study of blood T cell repertoires in COVID-19. Libraries were prepared by immunoSEQ multiplex PCR; TCRdb keeps only in-frame clonotypes and omits some of them. The sample lists approximately 180,000 clones; under 85% were seen once. Input material: peripheral blood. The receptor source for this set is a woman of 80 years or more with acute or convalescent COVID-19.

This rearrangement joins TRBV6-2 or TRBV6-3 to TRBJ2-7, with D possibly being TRBD1 (5 bases). This CDR3 has 16 amino acids. Trimming left V 0 bases short and J 0 bases short, with 12 bases between. Germline CDR1 and CDR2: MNHEY and SVGEGT. The CDR3 reads CASSYSGRRFSYEQYF. The CDR3 region has the DNA TGTGCCAGCAGTTACTCGGGGCGCCGATTCTCCTACGAGCAGTACTTC.

The V and J genes are TRBV9 and TRBJ2-1; 12 positions match TRBD2. V lost 4 bases to trimming and J lost 5 bases; unmatched junction nucleotides: 4. The V gene's germline CDR1 is SGDLS and CDR2 YYNGEE. This CDR3 region has 15 residues. The CDR3 loop reads CASSPRLAGDNEQFF. The CDR3 DNA reads as TGTGCCAGCAGCCCCCGACTAGCGGGAGACAATGAGCAGTTCTTC.

The chain couples TRBV4-3 to TRBJ1-2; D unresolved. Trimming cost V 2 bases and J 8 bases, with 18 bases left between them. The CDR3 is 15 amino acids. Germline V CDR1 and CDR2: LGHNA, YSLEER. CDR3 protein: CASSQTVGDGRGYTF. CDR3 coding DNA: TGCGCCAGCAGCCAAACCGTGGGAGACGGGAGGGGCTACACCTTC.

V gene TRBV21-1 combines with J gene TRBJ2-5; TRBD2, the table's D call, was not compared with the DNA. TRBV21-1 is recorded as a pseudogene. The CDR3 contains 12 residues. The CDR3 sequence: CASCRGTETQYF. The CDR3, as DNA: TGTGCCAGCTGCCGGGGGACAGAGACCCAGTACTTC.

V is TRBV7-9 and J is TRBJ1-1; D perhaps matches TRBD1 (5 bases). Germline V gives CDR1 SEHNR, CDR2 FQNEAQ (reference sequence). This CDR3 spans 14 amino acids. V was trimmed by 2 bases and J by 1 base, leaving 8 bases between them. The CDR3 spells CASSLSQGNTEAFF. The CDR3 coding sequence is TGTGCCAGCAGCTTATCCCAGGGGAACACTGAAGCTTTCTTT.

The V and J genes are TRBV19 and TRBJ1-1, with D possibly being TRBD1 (5 bases). V gave up 3 bases and J gave up 10 bases, with 12 bases separating them. CDR3 length equals 12 residues. Germline V gene sequence: CDR1 LNHDA, CDR2 SQIVND (reference sequence). The CDR3 loop reads CASSMGGFGAFF. The CDR3 DNA is TGTGCCAGTAGTATGGGGGGGTTCGGAGCTTTCTTT. Based on the CDR3 plus reference TRBV19 and TRBJ1-1, the full variable domain is DGGITQSPKYLFRKEGQNVTLSCEQNLNHDAMYWYRQDPGQGLRLIYYSQIVNDFQKGDIAEGYSVSREKKESFPLTVTSAQKNPTAFYLCASSMGGFGAFFGQGTRLTVV.

This clone came up once. V is TRBV7-2 and J is TRBJ1-5, with 8 bases aligning to TRBD1. This CDR3 contains 17 residues. Germline trimming cut 1 base from V and 2 bases from J; bases unmatched to any gene: 7. Germline V gene sequence: CDR1 SGHTA, CDR2 FQGNSA. The CDR3 reads CASSLGGRGLGNQPQHF. The DNA of the CDR3 is TGTGCCAGCAGCTTAGGTGGCAGGGGGCTTGGCAATCAGCCCCAGCATTTT.

CDR3 nucleotide sequence: TGTGCCAGCAGCGAACTTTTGAGGGACAGGATTTTGCTCACCTTC. It specifies CASSELLRDRILLTF. The rearrangement uses TRBV11-2 and TRBJ1-2; 8 bases are a match to TRBD1. The J segment lost 13 bases and the V segment lost 5 bases, leaving 18 bases of the junction unmatched. Germline V gene data show CDR1 as SGHAT and CDR2 as FQNNGV. The CDR3 covers 15 residues. Full variable domain (outside the CDR3, taken from reference TRBV11-2 and TRBJ1-2): EAGVAQSPRYKIIEKRQSVAFWCNPISGHATLYWYQQILGQGPKLLIQFQNNGVVDDSQLPKDRFSAERLKGVDSTLKIQPAKLEDSAVYLCASSELLRDRILLTFGSGTRLTVV.

This chain uses TRBV29-1 with TRBJ2-1, with D possibly being TRBD2 (7 bases). Trimming stripped 5 bases from V and 8 bases from J, with 13 bases between. The CDR3 runs 12 residues. From germline, CDR1 is SQVTM and CDR2 ANQGSEA. The CDR3 here is CSVKGEGYEQFF. CDR3 in DNA: TGCAGCGTTAAGGGGGAGGGCTATGAGCAGTTCTTC.

This chain links TRBV18 with TRBJ1-2; no clear D gene. Per the germline V gene, CDR1 is KGHSH and CDR2 is LQKENI. The CDR3 spans 13 residues. The V and J ends lost 3 bases and 0 bases respectively, with 5 bases between them. CDR3 bases: TGTGCCAGCTCACCCTCTGCTAACTATGGCTACACCTTC. Its protein is CASSPSANYGYTF.

The V and J genes are TRBV14 and TRBJ1-6; D might be TRBD1 (6 bases). The CDR3 runs to 15 residues. The V gene lost 3 bases and the J gene lost 3 bases, with 9 bases spanning the gap. Germline assignment: CDR1 SGHDN and CDR2 FVKESK. CDR3 bases: TGTGCCAGCAGCCAGGGGGCAATCTATAATTCACCCCTCCACTTT. Its translation is CASSQGAIYNSPLHF.

The genes are TRBV2 and TRBJ1-3; D unresolved. CDR1 and CDR2 from the germline V gene are SNHLY and FYNNEI. V was trimmed by 3 bases and J by 0 bases, leaving 6 bases between them. This CDR3 comprises 14 residues. The DNA for the CDR3 is TGTGCCAGCAGTGACAGTCACTCTGGAAACACCATATATTTT. Protein: CASSDSHSGNTIYF.

V and J are TRBV18 and TRBJ1-3; D is perhaps TRBD1 (5 bases). This CDR3 spans 16 amino acids. V was trimmed by 1 base and J by 4 bases, leaving 14 bases between them. Germline CDR1 reads KGHSH; CDR2 reads LQKENI. The CDR3 is CASSPQSRRAGNTIYF. DNA for the CDR3: TGTGCCAGCTCACCACAATCTCGCAGGGCGGGAAACACCATATATTTT.

This sequence joins TRBV9 and TRBJ1-3; D is unclear. Trimming stripped 1 base from V and 2 bases from J, with 7 bases between. This CDR3 contains 14 residues. CDR1 and CDR2 (germline): SGDLS, YYNGEE. Here the CDR3 reads CASSVYPAGNTIYF. CDR3 DNA sequence: TGTGCCAGCAGCGTATACCCGGCTGGAAACACCATATATTTT.

This CDR3 reads CASSPGEGPNSPLHF. CDR3 nucleotide sequence: TGTGCCAGCTCACCAGGGGAGGGCCCGAATTCACCCCTCCACTTT. The V gene is TRBV18, the J gene TRBJ1-6; no firm D call. The CDR3 totals 15 residues. The germline V gene has CDR1 KGHSH and CDR2 LQKENI. Between the trimmed V and J ends, which lost 2 bases and 7 bases, there was a span of 12 bases. Variable domain in full (rest from reference TRBV18 and TRBJ1-6): NAGVMQNPRHLVRRRGQEARLRCSPMKGHSHVYWYRQLPEEGLKFMVYLQKENIIDESGMPKERFSAEFPKEGPSILRIQQVVRGDSAAYFCASSPGEGPNSPLHFGNGTRLTVT.

The V gene is TRBV7-2, the J gene TRBJ1-2, with D possibly matching TRBD1 (6 bases). This CDR3 has 12 residues. CDR1 and CDR2 (germline): SGHTA, FQGNSA. The V and J ends lost 5 bases and 4 bases respectively, with 8 bases between them. The CDR3 sequence is CASSPDSYGYTF. The CDR3 nucleotides read TGTGCCAGCAGCCCGGACAGCTATGGCTACACCTTC.

The chain employs TRBV5-4 and TRBJ2-3; the match to TRBD1 covers 10 bases. This CDR3 comprises 16 residues. Germline V lookup: CDR1 SGHNT, CDR2 YYREEE (reference sequence). The trim removed 1 base at V and 4 bases at J, leaving 6 bases unmatched. CDR3 bases: TGTGCCAGCAGCTTGTGGGACAGGGGATCGGCAGATACGCAGTATTTT. Its protein product is CASSLWDRGSADTQYF.

This rearrangement joins TRBV30 to TRBJ2-7, with TRBD2 matching over 7 bases. Looked up from germline, CDR1 is GTSNPN and CDR2 is SVGIG (reference sequence). The V gene end was trimmed by 0 bases and the J gene end by 0 bases; junction bases not matched to a gene: 5. The CDR3 totals 15 residues. CDR3: CAWSVPGLSSYEQYF. CDR3 bases: TGTGCCTGGAGTGTACCGGGACTAAGCTCCTACGAGCAGTACTTC.

For the CDR3, the DNA is TGTGCCAGTAGGCGGCCGGGATCGGGTGAAAAACTGTTTTTT. Protein product: CASRRPGSGEKLFF. V gene TRBV19 combines with J gene TRBJ1-4; D is unresolved. Trimming shortened V by 6 bases and J by 7 bases, and 15 bases separated the two germline ends. The length of the CDR3 is 14 residues. Germline loops: CDR1 LNHDA, CDR2 SQIVND (reference sequence). The full variable domain, rest sourced from reference TRBV19 and TRBJ1-4, is DGGITQSPKYLFRKEGQNVTLSCEQNLNHDAMYWYRQDPGQGLRLIYYSQIVNDFQKGDIAEGYSVSREKKESFPLTVTSAQKNPTAFYLCASRRPGSGEKLFFGSGTQLSVL.

V gene TRBV11-2 combines with J gene TRBJ2-2; D gene uncertain. V lost 5 bases to trimming and J lost 1 base, with 11 bases between them. Looked up from germline, CDR1 is SGHAT and CDR2 is FQNNGV. This CDR3 has 15 residues. DNA for the CDR3: TGTGCCAGCAGCCCCAATAACTTGAACACCGGGGAGCTGTTTTTT. Protein: CASSPNNLNTGELFF.

This clone has a count of ten or more. The J gene is TRBJ1-5, the V gene TRBV19; D is perhaps TRBD1 (5 bases). Germline values: CDR1 LNHDA, CDR2 SQIVND (reference sequence). The CDR3 totals 16 residues. Trimming took off 5 bases at V and 0 bases at J, with 14 bases between the two ends. The CDR3 region is CASSPGHTYSNQPQHF. In DNA form, the CDR3 reads TGTGCCAGTAGTCCAGGACACACATATAGCAATCAGCCCCAGCATTTT.

The rearrangement joins TRBV9 to TRBJ1-2; D is uncertain. CDR1 is SGDLS and CDR2 is YYNGEE in the germline V gene. Trimming cost V 0 bases and J 4 bases, with 10 bases left between them. The CDR3 runs to 14 residues. This chain's CDR3 is CASSVGGGSYGYTF. In nucleotides, the CDR3 is TGTGCCAGCAGCGTAGGGGGAGGATCCTATGGCTACACCTTC.

The J gene is TRBJ2-1, the V gene TRBV7-2, with 11 bases aligning to TRBD2. The junction had 4 bases not matched to a gene; V was cut back by 5 bases and J by 4 bases. CDR1 is SGHTA and CDR2 is FQGNSA in the germline V gene. The CDR3 contains 15 residues. CDR3 region: CASSARLAGYNEQFF. CDR3 nucleotides: TGTGCCAGCAGCGCGCGACTAGCGGGGTACAATGAGCAGTTCTTC.

V gene TRBV18 combines with J gene TRBJ2-2; D possibly corresponds to TRBD1 (6 bases). The V gene's germline CDR1 is KGHSH and CDR2 LQKENI. The length of the CDR3 is 17 residues. The ends were cut back, 3 bases at V and 4 bases at J, with 18 bases in the middle. The CDR3 nucleotides are TGTGCCAGCTCACCGGGACCTCAGGGGTCTGGCACCGGGGAGCTGTTTTTT. This translates into CASSPGPQGSGTGELFF.

V gene TRBV7-2 combines with J gene TRBJ2-1; possibly TRBD2 for D (6 bases). The V end was cut by 5 bases, the J end by 5 bases, with 16 bases between. Germline CDR1 reads SGHTA; CDR2 reads FQGNSA. This CDR3 has 15 amino acids. DNA of the CDR3: TGTGCCAGCAGCCGTGGGGGGAGCCGACACAATGAGCAGTTCTTC. Translation gives CASSRGGSRHNEQFF.